One sample yielded the 20 T cell receptor beta chains listed below, sequenced in a study of CXCR3-negative and CXCR3-positive naive CD8 T cells. Researchers prepared the TRB cDNA libraries using 5' RACE with UMI labels. TCRdb reprocessed the 5' RACE reads, with one entry per CDR3 protein and no DNA. There are some 130,000 distinct CDR3 sequences in the sample, with approximately 0.29% held by the top ten. The sample was naive CXCR3- CD8+ T cells from blood. Subset meaning: CD45RO-CCR7+CD27+CD95- naive CD8+ T cells lacking CXCR3 (TNR3-). Receptors were obtained from a human donor in good health. Some clones in this sample may be carry-over from other donors' samples.

The rearrangement joins TRBV7-9 to TRBJ2-1; TCRdb reports TRBD1, a call that lacks DNA to check it against. Germline CDR1 and CDR2: SEHNR and FQNEAQ (reference sequence). CDR3 length: 17 residues. The chain's CDR3 is CASSPQGDGGAYNEQFF.

CDR3 loop: CASSSSDGYEQYF. This chain joins TRBV7-8 and TRBJ2-7. The germline gives CDR1 SGHVS, CDR2 FQNEAQ. The CDR3 has 13 amino acids.

The chain joins TRBV5-1 to TRBJ2-3; with no DNA, the TCRdb D assignment of TRBD1 cannot be verified. The CDR3 has 19 amino acids. CDR1 and CDR2 (germline): SGHRS, YFSETQ. The CDR3: CAVVGGQGLPTAFTDTQYF.

CDR3 amino acids: CASSDGGENYNEQFF. J is TRBJ2-1 and V is TRBV2. The CDR3 extends over 15 amino acids. Germline loops: CDR1 SNHLY, CDR2 FYNNEI.

The gene calls are TRBV9 and TRBJ2-2; the TCRdb D gene call, TRBD2, has no DNA to confirm it. The CDR3 is made up of 16 amino acids. From germline, CDR1 is SGDLS and CDR2 YYNGEE. The CDR3 loop is CASSVAFSGGTGELFF.

The chain recombines TRBV7-9 with TRBJ2-7. This CDR3 is 14 amino acids long. From germline, CDR1 is SEHNR and CDR2 FQNEAQ (reference sequence). This chain's CDR3 is CASSATGDSYEQYF.

This chain links TRBV5-1 with TRBJ2-5; TCRdb lists TRBD1, though no DNA is available to test this call. Germline V gene data show CDR1 as SGHRS and CDR2 as YFSETQ. This CDR3 is 16 amino acids long. CDR3 region: CASSFTGTGGRETQYF.

The V and J genes are TRBV7-8 and TRBJ2-2. Germline V gives CDR1 SGHVS, CDR2 FQNEAQ. There are 13 residues in the CDR3. The CDR3 protein is CASSTDNTGELFF.

The rearrangement joins TRBV6-1 to TRBJ2-1; TCRdb returns TRBD2, unconfirmable since there is no DNA. This CDR3 is 14 amino acids long. In germline, CDR1 is MNHNS, CDR2 SASEGT. This CDR3 reads CASSELGGGNEQFF.

This chain uses TRBV2 with TRBJ2-7; TCRdb's D gene call, TRBD1, goes unchecked for lack of DNA. Germline V gene lookup returns CDR1 SNHLY and CDR2 FYNNEI. The CDR3 spans 12 residues. The CDR3 sequence: CASRPMGDEQYF.

The chain uses TRBV7-9 and TRBJ1-1; the D call from TCRdb, TRBD1, cannot be confirmed without DNA. Germline CDR1 SEHNR, CDR2 FQNEAQ (reference sequence). This CDR3 is 13 amino acids long. CDR3 sequence reads: CAPGGEMNTEAFF.

The chain recombines TRBV2 with TRBJ1-5. Germline assignment: CDR1 SNHLY and CDR2 FYNNEI. The CDR3 consists of 15 residues. The CDR3 sequence is CASSERLGDNQPQHF.

The CDR3 loop reads CDSSHVSSGGGNEQFF. The V call is TRBV4-1, the J call TRBJ2-1; TCRdb picks TRBD2, but there is no DNA to check that call. This CDR3 contains 16 residues. Germline CDR1 MGHRA, CDR2 YSYEKL.

The V gene is TRBV20-1, the J gene TRBJ2-1; checking the TCRdb D call of TRBD2 is not possible without DNA. The CDR3 runs to 16 residues. In germline, CDR1 is DFQATT, CDR2 SNEGSKA (reference sequence). The CDR3 is CSARDAGGSSYNEQFF.

The chain recombines TRBV20-1 with TRBJ2-7. Germline V lookup: CDR1 DFQATT, CDR2 SNEGSKA (reference sequence). This CDR3 is 11 amino acids long. The CDR3 reads CSADDGYEQYF.

The chain has TRBV5-4 and TRBJ1-2. This CDR3 spans 13 amino acids. CDR1 is SGHNT and CDR2 is YYREEE in the germline V gene (reference sequence). The CDR3 sequence: CASSLERVLGYTF.

The chain combines TRBV4-2 with TRBJ2-7. The CDR3 totals 12 residues. Per germline, CDR1 LGHNA and CDR2 YNFKEQ. CDR3 loop: CASSQVDDEQYF.

The gene calls are TRBV19 and TRBJ1-4; the D gene TCRdb calls, TRBD1, cannot be checked with no DNA. CDR1 is LNHDA and CDR2 is SQIVND in the germline V gene (reference sequence). The length of the CDR3 is 15 residues. The CDR3 spells CASSLQGWANEKLFF.

The chain is built from TRBV28 and TRBJ2-3; TCRdb designates TRBD1, a call that cannot be tested without DNA. This CDR3 contains 16 residues. Germline lookup yields CDR1 MDHEN and CDR2 SYDVKM. The CDR3 sequence is CASSLVYRGATDTQYF.

The V and J genes are TRBV15 and TRBJ2-7. Germline assignment: CDR1 LNHNV and CDR2 YYDKDF (reference sequence). The CDR3 is 13 residues long. The CDR3 spells CATSRSQSYEQYF.